This TCR beta chain emerged from a study of T cell repertoires in cytomegalovirus infection. Across the whole study: TCR beta signatures that were public indicated CMV infection and matching HLA type. General study points: The cumulative frequency of public TCR beta families identified carriers of CMV plus the relevant HLA. The study found HLA-C-restricted CMV-specific TCR beta clonotypes dominating the ex vivo response.

Per the germline V gene, CDR1 is MNHEY and CDR2 is SMNVEV (reference sequence). The CDR3 totals 11 residues. Trimming cost V 10 bases and J 3 bases; bases outside gene matches: 3. About this clonotype itself: Antigen: not known.

MiXCR was run by TCRdb on the reads, yielding one entry per CDR3 protein. The table records 150,000 or so distinct CDR3 sequences, about 15% of them present only once. The source material was CD8+ T cells from PBMCs. This TCR was recovered from a human donor in good health (CMV status not recorded). Some clones in this sample may be carry-over from other donors' samples. The V call is TRBV27, the J call TRBJ2-7; TRBD2 matches 7 bases. CDR3 sequence (DNA): TGTGCCACGGGACTATACTACGAGCAGTACTTC. Translating gives CATGLYYEQYF.